The rows below give T cell receptor beta chains drawn from one sample of a study of blood T cell repertoires in COVID-19. Only in-frame clones appear in the TCRdb table, and some are missing; sequencing was by immunoSEQ multiplex PCR. The sample holds approximately 180,000 clones, roughly 82% seen once. Specimen: peripheral blood. Receptor source: a woman in her sixties or seventies with acute or convalescent COVID-19. Each CDR3 is given with its conserved first and last residue. D genes are given only for firm matches. Expanded clones get a size class; other rows say once, few or many, or leave the size out.

d_call: -; clone_size: -; v_call: TRBV9; j_call: TRBJ2-2; cdr3_aa: CASSVTDYTGELFF; cdr3_nt: TGTGCCAGCAGCGTGACAGACTACACCGGGGAGCTGTTTTTT
d_call: TRBD1; clone_size: -; v_call: TRBV2; j_call: TRBJ1-2; cdr3_aa: CASTILGQGIYGYTF; cdr3_nt: TGTGCCAGCACGATCCTGGGACAGGGTATCTATGGCTACACCTTC
d_call: TRBD1; clone_size: -; v_call: TRBV29-1; j_call: TRBJ2-1; cdr3_aa: CSVEGTGTYNEQFF; cdr3_nt: TGCAGCGTTGAAGGGACAGGCACCTACAATGAGCAGTTCTTC
d_call: -; clone_size: -; v_call: TRBV5-1; j_call: TRBJ2-5; cdr3_aa: CASSLDSGQETQYF; cdr3_nt: TGCGCCAGCAGCTTGGATTCAGGGCAAGAGACCCAGTACTTC
d_call: TRBD1; clone_size: -; v_call: TRBV29-1; j_call: TRBJ2-1; cdr3_aa: CSTGTGLVGEQFF; cdr3_nt: TGCAGCACAGGGACAGGGCTTGTTGGTGAGCAGTTCTTC
d_call: TRBD1; clone_size: -; v_call: TRBV11-2; j_call: TRBJ2-7; cdr3_aa: CASSPLGQGVYEQYF; cdr3_nt: TGTGCCAGCAGCCCCCTAGGACAGGGGGTCTACGAGCAGTACTTC
d_call: -; clone_size: -; v_call: TRBV5-1; j_call: TRBJ2-7; cdr3_aa: CASSLDSDPYEQYF; cdr3_nt: TGCGCCAGCAGCTTAGACAGTGATCCCTACGAGCAGTACTTC
d_call: TRBD1; clone_size: once; v_call: TRBV30; j_call: TRBJ1-3; cdr3_aa: CAWSRLRDRVSGNTIYF; cdr3_nt: TGTGCCTGGAGCAGGCTTCGGGACAGGGTCTCTGGAAACACCATATATTTT
d_call: -; clone_size: -; v_call: TRBV6-2/TRBV6-3; j_call: TRBJ1-5; cdr3_aa: CASSYSTRGSNQPQHF; cdr3_nt: TGTGCCAGCAGTTACTCTACTAGAGGCAGCAATCAGCCCCAGCATTTT
d_call: TRBD1; clone_size: -; v_call: TRBV4-1; j_call: TRBJ1-6; cdr3_aa: CASSQSIGQGGYSPLHF; cdr3_nt: TGCGCCAGCAGCCAATCGATCGGACAGGGAGGGTATTCACCCCTCCACTTT
d_call: -; clone_size: -; v_call: TRBV5-4; j_call: TRBJ2-7; cdr3_aa: CASSAPGQRYEQYF; cdr3_nt: TGTGCCAGCAGCGCCCCCGGACAGAGATACGAGCAGTACTTC
d_call: -; clone_size: -; v_call: TRBV9; j_call: TRBJ1-2; cdr3_aa: CASSVALSAYGYTF; cdr3_nt: TGTGCCAGCAGCGTAGCTCTCAGTGCCTATGGCTACACCTTC
d_call: TRBD1; clone_size: -; v_call: TRBV15; j_call: TRBJ2-7; cdr3_aa: CATSRLTGATYEQYF; cdr3_nt: TGTGCCACCAGCAGACTGACAGGGGCAACCTACGAGCAGTACTTC
d_call: -; clone_size: -; v_call: TRBV5-1; j_call: TRBJ2-2; cdr3_aa: CASRQQANTGELFF; cdr3_nt: TGCGCCAGCCGACAGCAAGCGAACACCGGGGAGCTGTTTTTT
d_call: -; clone_size: -; v_call: TRBV10-1; j_call: TRBJ2-2; cdr3_aa: CASSESPGHLSILTGELFF; cdr3_nt: TGCGCCAGCAGTGAGTCGCCGGGACACCTATCGATCCTCACCGGGGAGCTGTTTTTT
d_call: TRBD1; clone_size: -; v_call: TRBV30; j_call: TRBJ1-6; cdr3_aa: CAWSLYAPGQGNSPLHF; cdr3_nt: TGTGCCTGGAGTTTATATGCCCCGGGACAGGGTAATTCACCCCTCCACTTT
d_call: -; clone_size: -; v_call: TRBV10-3; j_call: TRBJ1-1; cdr3_aa: CAISDPPTGNTEAFF; cdr3_nt: TGTGCCATCAGTGACCCCCCTACAGGTAACACTGAAGCTTTCTTT
d_call: TRBD1; clone_size: -; v_call: TRBV24-1; j_call: TRBJ1-2; cdr3_aa: CATAPGGLGGYTF; cdr3_nt: TGTGCCACCGCCCCAGGGGGTCTTGGCGGCTACACCTTC
d_call: TRBD1; clone_size: many; v_call: TRBV6-6; j_call: TRBJ1-6; cdr3_aa: CASSYVEPGTDILHF; cdr3_nt: TGTGCCAGCAGTTACGTAGAACCCGGGACAGATATTCTCCACTTT
d_call: -; clone_size: -; v_call: TRBV28; j_call: TRBJ2-7; cdr3_aa: CASSLALLQGKRLYEQYF; cdr3_nt: TGTGCCAGCAGTCTAGCCCTCCTACAGGGCAAGAGACTCTACGAGCAGTACTTC
d_call: TRBD1; clone_size: -; v_call: TRBV6-4; j_call: TRBJ1-5; cdr3_aa: CASTQWDSVGDQPQHF; cdr3_nt: TGTGCCAGCACTCAGTGGGACAGCGTCGGGGATCAGCCCCAGCATTTT
d_call: TRBD1; clone_size: -; v_call: TRBV11-2; j_call: TRBJ1-2; cdr3_aa: CASSLDLWTGGGGYTF; cdr3_nt: TGTGCCAGCAGCTTAGATCTCTGGACAGGGGGAGGTGGCTACACCTTC
d_call: -; clone_size: -; v_call: TRBV7-9; j_call: TRBJ1-1; cdr3_aa: CASRKNRAGNTEAFF; cdr3_nt: TGTGCCAGCAGGAAAAACAGGGCGGGGAACACTGAAGCTTTCTTT
d_call: TRBD2; clone_size: -; v_call: TRBV5-1; j_call: TRBJ2-1; cdr3_aa: CASKQGTSGWDEQFF; cdr3_nt: TGCGCCAGCAAACAAGGGACTAGCGGTTGGGATGAGCAGTTCTTC
d_call: -; clone_size: -; v_call: TRBV10-1; j_call: TRBJ2-7; cdr3_aa: CASSEGGLGDEQYF; cdr3_nt: TGCGCCAGCAGTGAAGGAGGGTTGGGAGACGAGCAGTACTTC
d_call: TRBD2; clone_size: once; v_call: TRBV6-2/TRBV6-3; j_call: TRBJ2-3; cdr3_aa: CASSRTSGNTDTQYF; cdr3_nt: TGTGCCAGCAGTAGGACTAGCGGGAACACAGATACGCAGTATTTT
d_call: -; clone_size: -; v_call: TRBV7-2; j_call: TRBJ1-6; cdr3_aa: CASSSAGRISPLHF; cdr3_nt: TGTGCCAGCAGTTCAGCAGGGCGGATTTCACCCCTCCACTTT